This T cell receptor (beta chain) emerged from a study of T cells after posttransplantation cyclophosphamide. Profiled with immunoSEQ multiplex PCR; TCRdb holds only in-frame clones, not every one. The data hold over 15,000 clones, with 70% to 90% observed a single time. Notes on this clone: Its antigen is undetermined.

The V and J ends lost 1 base and 1 base, in that order; junction bases with no gene match: 6. The germline CDR1 and CDR2 sequences are SGHTA and FQGTGA. The CDR3 contains 17 residues. Regarding the study as a whole: Skin or GI-infiltrating T cells shared few TRB sequences with blood. Donor CD8+ memory clones often dominated recipient blood repertoires at later times. TRB clonality was highly associated with recipient CMV seropositivity and reactivation.

On the day of bone marrow donation, the related graft donor provided peripheral blood. The sequence was collected from a man aged 30 to 45 in good health and a related stem cell transplant donor. V usage is TRBV7-3 and J usage is TRBJ2-1, with 8 nucleotides matching TRBD2. The source material was memory CD4+ T cells sorted from blood. The CDR3 protein is CASSLMGGGPSYNEQFF. CDR3 sequence (DNA): TGTGCCAGCAGCTTAATGGGCGGGGGGCCTTCCTACAATGAGCAGTTCTTC. Based on the CDR3 plus reference TRBV7-3 and TRBJ2-1, the full variable domain is GAGVSQTPSNKVTEKGKYVELRCDPISGHTALYWYRQSLGQGPEFLIYFQGTGAADDSGLPNDRFFAVRPEGSVSTLKIQRTERGDSAVYLCASSLMGGGPSYNEQFFGPGTRLTVL.